The 2 T cell receptor beta chains below all came from one sample that was sequenced in a study of a mutant IDH1 vaccine in newly diagnosed glioma. No antigen has been identified for these receptors. The time point: week 47, end of study. A 20-mer mutant IDH1 peptide at 300 ug was injected subcutaneously with topical imiquimod. Profiling relied on immunoSEQ multiplex PCR, and the TCRdb table lists in-frame clones only, not all of them. The table has tens of thousands of clones, approximately 88% seen once. Specimen: PBMCs, collected from a glioma patient whose treatment included an IDH1 peptide vaccine. The source is a woman aged 25 to 39 with glioma. Some clones in this sample may be carry-over from other donors' samples.

The chain joins TRBV19 to TRBJ2-7, with unresolved D. Trimming took off 3 bases at V and 6 bases at J, with 18 bases between the two ends. Germline V gene sequence: CDR1 LNHDA, CDR2 SQIVND (reference sequence). This CDR3 is 15 amino acids long. The CDR3 is CASSIARDFPSEQYF. The CDR3 DNA reads TGTGCCAGTAGTATCGCAAGAGACTTTCCCTCCGAGCAGTACTTC.

DNA for the CDR3: TGTGCCAGCAGCCGCGACAATATCCGGACTGAAGCTTTCTTT. Residues: CASSRDNIRTEAFF. The rearrangement uses TRBV7-8 and TRBJ1-1; no clear D gene. Germline lookup yields CDR1 SGHVS and CDR2 FQNEAQ. There are 14 residues in the CDR3. The ends were cut back, 5 bases at V and 5 bases at J, with 15 bases in the middle.